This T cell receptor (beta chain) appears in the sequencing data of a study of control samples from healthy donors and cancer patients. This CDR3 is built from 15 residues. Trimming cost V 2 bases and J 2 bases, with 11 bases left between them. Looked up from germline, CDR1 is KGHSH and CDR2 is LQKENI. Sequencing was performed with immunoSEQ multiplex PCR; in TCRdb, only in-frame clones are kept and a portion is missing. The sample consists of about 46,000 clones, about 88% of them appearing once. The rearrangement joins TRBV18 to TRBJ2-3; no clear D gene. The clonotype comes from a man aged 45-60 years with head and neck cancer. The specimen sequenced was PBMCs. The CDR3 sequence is CASSPRGPVTDTQYF. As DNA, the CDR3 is TGTGCCAGCTCACCAAGAGGCCCTGTCACAGATACGCAGTATTTT.